This TCR beta chain came from a study of response to subunit inactivated influenza vaccine. Study-wide points: T cells newly recruited by each seasonal influenza vaccination are few, the authors suggested.

The V and J ends lost 3 bases and 11 bases respectively, with 18 bases between them. The CDR3 is 14 residues long. CDR1 is KGHDR and CDR2 is SFDVKD in the germline V gene. At least ten counts were recorded for this clonotype. As yet, its antigen is unknown. A single record per CDR3 protein comes from TCRdb applying MiXCR to the RT-PCR reads. In the table there are around 300,000 distinct CDR3 sequences, 22% of which are singletons. The starting material was PBMCs from blood, obtained approximately 20 months after vaccination. This rearrangement joins TRBV24-1 to TRBJ1-1; possible D gene TRBD1, 6 bases. The TCR originated in a man aged 45 to 75 who received an inactivated influenza vaccine. Here the CDR3 DNA reads TGTGCCACCAGTGATCTATCCTCGACAGGTGGGGCTTTCTTT. This translates into CATSDLSSTGGAFF.